The 2 T cell receptor beta chains below were found in one sample sequenced in a study of long-term antiretroviral therapy in people with HIV. Running of the v3.0 immunoSEQ assay took place at survey level. Generated by immunoSEQ multiplex PCR, the TCRdb table keeps only in-frame clones and is missing some. The table has some 22,000 clones, roughly 91% seen once. The source material was unsorted PBMCs, sampled 2.3 years after starting antiretroviral therapy. Receptor source: a man between 60 and 75 years old with HIV.

For this clone: One junction end disagrees with the germline gene, perhaps due to a read error. The chain carries TRBV19 and TRBJ2-2; weak D call: TRBD2 (6 bases). CDR3 length equals 12 residues. Germline-derived CDR1 and CDR2 are LNHDA and SQIVND (reference sequence). The CDR3 loop is CAGGGLSGELFF. The CDR3 DNA sequence: TGCGCTGGGGGAGGTCTCTCCGGGGAGCTGTTTTTT.

This sequence joins TRBV7-9 and TRBJ2-4, with D hard to call. V was clipped by 5 bases and J by 7 bases, with 9 bases between them. Germline assignment: CDR1 SEHNR and CDR2 FQNEAQ (reference sequence). The CDR3 covers 12 residues. CDR3 sequence reads: CASSARSNIQYF. DNA for the CDR3: TGTGCCAGCAGCGCCAGATCGAACATTCAGTACTTC.